The 18 T cell receptor beta chains reported below all come from one sample, sequenced in a study of blood T cell repertoires in COVID-19. Only in-frame clones appear in the TCRdb table, and some are missing; sequencing was by immunoSEQ multiplex PCR. The data show fewer than 15,000 clones, around four fifths seen once. Source material: peripheral blood. The receptors come from a woman of 80 years or more with acute or convalescent COVID-19.

The table lists this clone with a count of one. V and J are TRBV30 and TRBJ1-2, with 8 bases lining up with TRBD1. Trimming cost V 2 bases and J 7 bases; bases outside gene matches: 12. The CDR3 loop spans 15 amino acids. CDR1 is GTSNPN, CDR2 SVGIG, per germline (reference sequence). The CDR3 DNA is TGTGCCTGGAGTCGGGCGGGACAGGATCGATCTGGCTACACCTTC. Translation: CAWSRAGQDRSGYTF.

The rearrangement links TRBV28 to TRBJ1-2; 8 bases line up with TRBD1. The junction had 4 bases not matched to a gene; V was cut back by 6 bases and J by 1 base. The CDR3 has 14 amino acids. Germline V CDR1 and CDR2: MDHEN, SYDVKM. This CDR3 is CASRSGGLNYGYTF. CDR3 sequence (DNA): TGTGCCAGCAGATCAGGGGGCCTTAACTATGGCTACACCTTC.

The CDR3 sequence: CASSPTASGGSNEQYF. DNA for the CDR3: TGTGCCAGCTCACCCACCGCTAGCGGGGGATCTAACGAGCAGTACTTC. The chain carries TRBV18 and TRBJ2-7; 10 bases align to TRBD2. The junction had 10 bases not matched to a gene; V was cut back by 3 bases and J by 5 bases. Germline V lookup: CDR1 KGHSH, CDR2 LQKENI. This CDR3 region has 16 residues.

The gene calls are TRBV28 and TRBJ1-1; D is possibly TRBD1 (5 bases). The CDR3 has 12 residues. The V gene's germline CDR1 is MDHEN and CDR2 SYDVKM. V shed 10 bases and J shed 2 bases, with 11 bases lying between them. Here the CDR3 DNA reads TGTGCCACCCTGACAGTTAACACTGAAGCTTTCTTT. Encoded protein: CATLTVNTEAFF.

The CDR3 DNA follows: TGTGCCAGCAGCCCAGGACAGGCGTACAATGAGCAGTTCTTC. This gives the protein CASSPGQAYNEQFF. The chain links TRBV7-9 to TRBJ2-1; 7 nucleotides match TRBD1. The CDR3 consists of 14 residues. The J segment lost 4 bases and the V segment lost 5 bases, leaving 5 bases of the junction unmatched. Germline V CDR1 and CDR2: SEHNR, FQNEAQ (reference sequence).

By its share, this clone is large. The rearrangement joins TRBV4-2 to TRBJ2-7, with 8 bases identical to TRBD2. The germline V gene has CDR1 LGHNA and CDR2 YNFKEQ. V lost 4 bases and J lost 3; bases outside the gene matches: 8. The CDR3 is 15 amino acids. In DNA, the CDR3 is TGTGCCAGCAGCCGAATCTTTAGCGGGATCTACGAGCAGTACTTC. Its protein product is CASSRIFSGIYEQYF.

In this sample, this clone turned up a few times. The rearrangement uses TRBV20-1 and TRBJ2-5; D is unclear. The CDR3 spans 11 residues. Germline-derived CDR1 and CDR2 are DFQATT and SNEGSKA (reference sequence). Between the trimmed V and J ends, which lost 4 bases and 4 bases, there was a span of 7 bases. The CDR3 region has the DNA TGCAGTGCTAACGAGGCAGAGACCCAGTACTTC. Residues: CSANEAETQYF.

V usage is TRBV19 and J usage is TRBJ2-6; 9 bases agree with TRBD1. The CDR3 totals 16 residues. Trimming removed 9 bases from V and 3 bases from J; junction bases left unmatched: 9. From germline, CDR1 is LNHDA and CDR2 SQIVND (reference sequence). CDR3 nucleotides: TGTGCCAGCAGGGACAGGGTGGCAAGTGGGGCCAACGTCCTGACTTTC. Translation gives CASRDRVASGANVLTF.

V usage is TRBV6-6 and J usage is TRBJ2-7; 9 positions agree with TRBD2. Germline V gene data show CDR1 as MNHNY and CDR2 as SVGAGI (reference sequence). The CDR3 spans 15 residues. V lost 6 bases, J lost 2 bases, and 8 bases stayed unmatched. The CDR3 here is CASSSIAGAAYEQYF. CDR3 sequence (DNA): TGTGCCAGCAGCTCCATAGCGGGGGCGGCCTACGAGCAGTACTTC.

The V and J genes are TRBV11-2 and TRBJ2-1; 11 bases line up with TRBD2. This CDR3 has 15 amino acids. The ends lost 4 bases at V and 3 bases at J; junction bases unmatched: 2. Germline V gives CDR1 SGHAT, CDR2 FQNNGV. As DNA, the CDR3 is TGTGCCAGCAGCTCTCTAGCGGGGGGCTACAATGAGCAGTTCTTC. Its translation is CASSSLAGGYNEQFF. Full variable domain (missing parts from reference TRBV11-2 and TRBJ2-1): EAGVAQSPRYKIIEKRQSVAFWCNPISGHATLYWYQQILGQGPKLLIQFQNNGVVDDSQLPKDRFSAERLKGVDSTLKIQPAKLEDSAVYLCASSSLAGGYNEQFFGPGTRLTVL.

The chain has TRBV28 and TRBJ1-4; 8 bases are a match to TRBD1. CDR3 length: 15 amino acids. CDR1 MDHEN and CDR2 SYDVKM come from the germline V gene. J gave up 3 bases and V 6 bases, and 6 bases lay outside the gene matches. CDR3 loop: CASSPYRGANEKLFF. CDR3 DNA: TGTGCCAGCAGCCCCTACAGGGGGGCTAATGAAAAACTGTTTTTT.

In this sample, this clone turned up a few times. The chain is built from TRBV4-2 and TRBJ2-7, with TRBD2 matching over 14 bases. Germline V gene lookup returns CDR1 LGHNA and CDR2 YNFKEQ. The CDR3 is made up of 15 amino acids. V lost 5 bases to trimming and J lost 5 bases; unmatched junction nucleotides: 5. The CDR3 here is CASSAGLAGADEQYF. CDR3 nucleotide sequence: TGTGCCAGCAGCGCGGGACTAGCGGGGGCCGACGAGCAGTACTTC.

The V and J genes are TRBV5-1 and TRBJ1-2; D remains ambiguous. The CDR3 length is 14 residues. V lost 1 base to trimming and J lost 6 bases, with 13 bases between them. The V gene's germline CDR1 is SGHRS and CDR2 YFSETQ. Here the CDR3 DNA reads TGCGCCAGCAGCTTGTTTGAAGGAGTTCATGGCTACACCTTC. As protein: CASSLFEGVHGYTF.

V usage is TRBV2 and J usage is TRBJ1-2; D is possibly TRBD1 (5 bases). The V and J ends lost 6 bases and 4 bases respectively, with 12 bases between them. The length of the CDR3 is 13 residues. CDR1 is SNHLY, CDR2 FYNNEI, per germline. For the CDR3, the DNA is TGTGCCAGCAGCCTACAGGAACTCTATGGCTACACCTTC. Residues: CASSLQELYGYTF.

J is TRBJ2-1 and V is TRBV5-4; 7 positions agree with TRBD2. Germline CDR1 SGHNT, CDR2 YYREEE (reference sequence). The CDR3 is 19 residues long. V lost 4 bases and J lost 9; bases outside the gene matches: 25. CDR3 amino acids: CASSLPSWQLADLRSEQFF. CDR3 sequence (DNA): TGTGCCAGCAGCCTACCCTCGTGGCAGCTAGCGGACCTACGCAGTGAGCAGTTCTTC.

The rearrangement links TRBV5-4 to TRBJ1-2; TRBD1 matches 9 bases. The CDR3 sequence is 13 residues long. Unmatched junction bases numbered 4, after V lost 1 base and J lost 9 bases. Germline V lookup: CDR1 SGHNT, CDR2 YYREEE (reference sequence). CDR3: CASSLWGTGSYTF. The CDR3, as DNA: TGTGCCAGCAGCTTGTGGGGGACAGGGAGCTACACCTTC.

V is TRBV7-2 and J is TRBJ1-1, with D possibly being TRBD1 (6 bases). In germline, CDR1 is SGHTA, CDR2 FQGNSA. Trimming shortened V by 4 bases and J by 2 bases, and 11 bases separated the two germline ends. The CDR3 length is 14 residues. CDR3 coding DNA: TGTGCCAGCAGCTCAGGACAGTTCAACACTGAAGCTTTCTTT. Its translation is CASSSGQFNTEAFF.

The rearrangement links TRBV5-1 to TRBJ2-7; 12 nucleotides match TRBD2. The CDR3 has 14 residues. The germline CDR1 and CDR2 sequences are SGHRS and YFSETQ. Trimming removed 4 bases from V and 5 bases from J; junction bases left unmatched: 4. CDR3 sequence reads: CASSRTSGAHEQYF. DNA for the CDR3: TGCGCCAGCAGCCGGACTAGCGGGGCCCACGAGCAGTACTTC.